These 20 T cell receptor beta chains share one sample of origin, sequenced in a study of blood T cell repertoires in COVID-19. Profiled with immunoSEQ multiplex PCR; TCRdb holds only in-frame clones, not every one. The data show under 200,000 clones, 88% seen once. Source material: peripheral blood. Receptors were obtained from a man aged 40-49 years with active or convalescent COVID-19.

The V gene is TRBV27, the J gene TRBJ2-7; TRBD1 matches 10 bases. The germline CDR1 and CDR2 sequences are MNHEY and SMNVEV (reference sequence). This CDR3 is built from 14 residues. The V and J ends lost 5 bases and 6 bases, in that order; junction bases with no gene match: 7. CDR3 sequence: CASSADRGLGEQYF. CDR3 in DNA: TGTGCCAGCAGTGCCGACAGGGGGCTCGGCGAGCAGTACTTC.

Comment on this clone: The junction departs from germline at one end; a sequencing error may be responsible. V is TRBV10-3 and J is TRBJ1-4; D is perhaps TRBD1 (5 bases). The V gene's germline CDR1 is ENHRY and CDR2 SYGVKD. The CDR3 covers 12 residues. The CDR3: CAISESTGPFVF. The CDR3 nucleotides read TGTGCCATCAGTGAGTCCACAGGACCATTTGTTTTT.

The chain has TRBV18 and TRBJ2-7, with D possibly being TRBD1 (6 bases). Looked up from germline, CDR1 is KGHSH and CDR2 is LQKENI. Trimming left V 6 bases short and J 0 bases short, with 15 bases between. The CDR3 has 15 amino acids. Here the CDR3 reads CASSPIQGSSYEQYF. Here the CDR3 DNA reads TGTGCCAGCTCTCCAATTCAGGGGTCCTCCTACGAGCAGTACTTC. The full variable domain, its missing parts supplied by reference TRBV18 and TRBJ2-7, is NAGVMQNPRHLVRRRGQEARLRCSPMKGHSHVYWYRQLPEEGLKFMVYLQKENIIDESGMPKERFSAEFPKEGPSILRIQQVVRGDSAAYFCASSPIQGSSYEQYFGPGTRLTVT.

The chain recombines TRBV7-9 with TRBJ2-7; 10 bases are a match to TRBD1. CDR1 and CDR2 (germline): SEHNR, FQNEAQ (reference sequence). The V and J ends lost 2 bases and 5 bases, in that order; junction bases with no gene match: 12. The CDR3 runs to 17 residues. CDR3 protein: CASSLNVGQGSVHEQYF. The CDR3 DNA sequence: TGTGCCAGCAGCTTAAATGTGGGACAGGGGTCCGTCCACGAGCAGTACTTC. The full variable domain, its missing parts supplied by reference TRBV7-9 and TRBJ2-7, is DTGVSQNPRHKITKRGQNVTFRCDPISEHNRLYWYRQTLGQGPEFLTYFQNEAQLEKSRLLSDRFSAERPKGSFSTLEIQRTEQGDSAMYLCASSLNVGQGSVHEQYFGPGTRLTVT.

The chain joins TRBV19 to TRBJ2-7, with 12 bases that match TRBD2. The V gene end was trimmed by 5 bases and the J gene end by 2 bases; junction bases not matched to a gene: 4. Germline CDR1 reads LNHDA; CDR2 reads SQIVND (reference sequence). CDR3 size: 15 residues. CDR3 loop: CASSVTSGGTYEQYF. The CDR3 DNA follows: TGTGCCAGTAGTGTGACTAGCGGGGGAACCTACGAGCAGTACTTC.

The chain uses TRBV15 and TRBJ1-2, with D possibly matching TRBD1 (6 bases). Germline CDR1 is LNHNV and CDR2 is YYDKDF (reference sequence). The germline V and J ends were trimmed by 2 bases and 4 bases, with 8 bases remaining between them. The CDR3 extends over 13 amino acids. This chain's CDR3 is CATSRRGIYGYTF. The CDR3, as DNA: TGTGCCACCAGCAGAAGGGGGATCTATGGCTACACCTTC.

The V call is TRBV14, the J call TRBJ2-1, with 11 bases that match TRBD1. The trim removed 3 bases at V and 10 bases at J, leaving 11 bases unmatched. Looked up from germline, CDR1 is SGHDN and CDR2 is FVKESK. This CDR3 spans 16 amino acids. For the CDR3, the DNA is TGTGCCAGCAGCCACTGGACAGGGGGCTCATTGAGGGAGCAGTTCTTC. Translating it yields CASSHWTGGSLREQFF.

This clone was detected a few times. The same CDR3 also results from other DNA sequences found in this sample. CDR3 nucleotide sequence: TGTGCCAGCAGTTTGGGGCTAGCGGGAAACACCGGGGAGCTGTTTTTT. Translating gives CASSLGLAGNTGELFF. J is TRBJ2-2 and V is TRBV27, with 9 nucleotides matching TRBD2. Germline V CDR1 and CDR2: MNHEY, SMNVEV (reference sequence). The V and J ends lost 3 bases and 2 bases, in that order; junction bases with no gene match: 4. This CDR3 comprises 16 residues.

Concerning this clone itself: Other nucleotide sequences in the sample specify the same CDR3. The chain combines TRBV5-1 with TRBJ1-1, with a tentative D call TRBD1 (5 bases). Trimming removed 0 bases from V and 0 bases from J, with 6 bases in between. From germline, CDR1 is SGHRS and CDR2 YFSETQ. The length of the CDR3 is 14 residues. CDR3 DNA: TGCGCCAGCAGCTTGGGACAGATGAACACTGAAGCTTTCTTT. This sequence encodes CASSLGQMNTEAFF.

The gene calls are TRBV24-1 and TRBJ2-3; 8 bases align to TRBD2. CDR1 is KGHDR, CDR2 SFDVKD, per germline. J gave up 4 bases and V 3 bases, and 5 bases lay outside the gene matches. This CDR3 contains 15 residues. Here the CDR3 reads CATSDGAGGPDTQYF. The CDR3 region has the DNA TGTGCCACCAGTGATGGTGCGGGGGGCCCAGATACGCAGTATTTT.

V and J are TRBV2 and TRBJ2-1; 7 positions agree with TRBD2. With 5 bases clipped from V and 0 bases from J, the junction kept 4 bases outside the gene matches. Germline V gives CDR1 SNHLY, CDR2 FYNNEI. The length of the CDR3 is 15 residues. CDR3 residues: CASSLLATSYNEQFF. The DNA of the CDR3 is TGTGCCAGCAGTCTACTAGCGACCTCCTACAATGAGCAGTTCTTC.

The CDR3 coding sequence is TGTGCTAGTGGTTTGGTATTGGGGCAGCAGAACACTGAAGCTTTCTTT. It encodes CASGLVLGQQNTEAFF. This chain uses TRBV12-5 with TRBJ1-1; possible D gene TRBD1, 5 bases. Germline V gene data show CDR1 as LGHNT and CDR2 as FRNRAP. CDR3 length equals 16 residues. Trimming removed 0 bases at V and 1 base at J, with 12 bases between.

In its sample, this clone was seen once. This sequence joins TRBV10-3 and TRBJ2-2; D is perhaps TRBD1 (5 bases). Germline CDR1 and CDR2: ENHRY and SYGVKD. V lost 4 bases, J lost 2 bases, and 11 bases lay in between. CDR3 length: 15 residues. The CDR3 DNA follows: TGTGCCATCAGTGGCATTACAGGAAACACCGGGGAGCTGTTTTTT. Its translation is CAISGITGNTGELFF.

This chain joins TRBV10-3 and TRBJ1-1; 8 bases are a match to TRBD1. The germline CDR1 and CDR2 sequences are ENHRY and SYGVKD. This CDR3 spans 13 amino acids. The V and J ends lost 7 bases and 5 bases, in that order; junction bases with no gene match: 6. The CDR3: CAITEDRATEAFF. The CDR3 DNA follows: TGTGCCATCACCGAGGACAGGGCAACTGAAGCTTTCTTT.

The chain carries TRBV5-6 and TRBJ1-2, with a tentative D call TRBD1 (5 bases). Germline loops: CDR1 SGHDT, CDR2 YYEEEE. The CDR3 is 15 amino acids. The V and J ends lost 4 bases and 5 bases respectively, with 18 bases between them. The CDR3 is CASSQSPGGGYGYTF. The DNA for the CDR3 is TGTGCCAGCAGCCAATCCCCGGGGGGGGGATATGGCTACACCTTC.

The chain is built from TRBV4-3 and TRBJ2-4; a weak D match, TRBD2 (8 bases). CDR1 LGHNA and CDR2 YSLEER come from the germline V gene. The V and J ends lost 0 bases and 4 bases respectively, with 16 bases between them. There are 17 residues in the CDR3. The CDR3 coding sequence is TGCGCCAGCAGCCAAGATGGAGCGGGGGACAGTAAAAACATTCAGTACTTC. Amino acids: CASSQDGAGDSKNIQYF.

In this sample, this clone turned up once. CDR3 loop: CASQTSGSTDTQYF. CDR3 bases: TGCGCCAGCCAGACTAGCGGGAGTACAGATACGCAGTATTTT. The J gene is TRBJ2-3, the V gene TRBV5-1; TRBD2 matches at 12 bases. Germline CDR1 SGHRS, CDR2 YFSETQ. V shed 7 bases, J shed 3 bases, and the junction held 3 bases outside the gene matches. The CDR3 is 14 residues long.

Concerning this clone: Other DNA sequences within the sample encode an identical CDR3. V and J are TRBV5-1 and TRBJ1-2; 10 bases map to TRBD1. Germline CDR1 and CDR2: SGHRS and YFSETQ. J gave up 2 bases and V 0 bases, and 1 base lay outside the gene matches. The CDR3 is made up of 15 amino acids. The CDR3 region has the DNA TGCGCCAGCAGCTTGGAGGGACAGGGGAACTATGGCTACACCTTC. As protein: CASSLEGQGNYGYTF.

This sequence joins TRBV28 and TRBJ1-2, with TRBD1 identical over 7 bases. CDR1 MDHEN and CDR2 SYDVKM come from the germline V gene. With 6 bases clipped from V and 7 bases from J, the junction kept 8 bases outside the gene matches. The CDR3 runs to 13 residues. This CDR3 is CASRIDRDSGYTF. CDR3 in DNA: TGTGCCAGCAGGATCGACAGGGACTCTGGCTACACCTTC.

This chain links TRBV19 with TRBJ1-5, with D maybe TRBD1 (6 bases). Germline values: CDR1 LNHDA, CDR2 SQIVND (reference sequence). CDR3 length: 17 residues. V dropped 1 base and J dropped 0 bases, with 13 bases sitting between them. CDR3 sequence reads: CASSIGDTHYSNQPQHF. The CDR3 bases are TGTGCCAGTAGTATAGGGGACACCCATTATAGCAATCAGCCCCAGCATTTT.